The text below deals with one TCR beta chain. Authors' processing steps: Amplification of reference gene primers provided the estimated nucleated cell counts. Clones were sequenced by immunoSEQ multiplex PCR, and TCRdb holds only the in-frame ones, with some missing. The DNA was the basis for D and trimming; V, J and clone size are from that table. The table records around 120,000 clones, approximately 90% of them present only once. This entry comes from a study of blood T cell repertoires in COVID-19. Study information: Samples taken during acute and convalescent COVID-19 were collected in the United States, Italy and Spain. PBMCs, B-cell-depleted T cells, or T cells provided the cDNA or gDNA that made up the material.

In germline, CDR1 is SGHRS, CDR2 YFSETQ. Unmatched junction bases numbered 4, after V lost 4 bases and J lost 0 bases. This CDR3 is 16 amino acids long. Sequencing used peripheral blood. The rearrangement links TRBV5-1 to TRBJ1-6; TRBD1 matches 7 bases. This sequence originates from a human donor in a cohort sampled during active COVID-19. The CDR3 reads CASSPQGGSYNSPLHF. For the CDR3, the DNA is TGCGCCAGCAGCCCCCAGGGGGGCTCCTATAATTCACCCCTCCACTTT. Full variable domain (outside the CDR3, taken from reference TRBV5-1 and TRBJ1-6): KAGVTQTPRYLIKTRGQQVTLSCSPISGHRSVSWYQQTPGQGLQFLFEYFSETQRNKGNFPGRFSGRQFSNSRSEMNVSTLELGDSALYLCASSPQGGSYNSPLHFGNGTRLTVT.